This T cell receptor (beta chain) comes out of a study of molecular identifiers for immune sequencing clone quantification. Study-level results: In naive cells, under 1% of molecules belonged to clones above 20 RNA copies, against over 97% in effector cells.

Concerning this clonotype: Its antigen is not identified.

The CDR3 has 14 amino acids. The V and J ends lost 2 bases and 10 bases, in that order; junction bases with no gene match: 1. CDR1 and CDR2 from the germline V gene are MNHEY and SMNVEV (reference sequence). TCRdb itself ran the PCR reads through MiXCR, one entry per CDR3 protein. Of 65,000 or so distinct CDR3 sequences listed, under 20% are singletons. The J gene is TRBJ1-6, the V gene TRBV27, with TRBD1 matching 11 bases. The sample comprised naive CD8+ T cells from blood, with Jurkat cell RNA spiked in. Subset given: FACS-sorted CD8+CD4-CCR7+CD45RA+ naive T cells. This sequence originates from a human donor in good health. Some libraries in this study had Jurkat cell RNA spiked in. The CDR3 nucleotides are TGTGCCAGCAGTTTAGGGACAGGGGGATCACCCCTCCACTTT. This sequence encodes CASSLGTGGSPLHF.